The 8 T cell receptor beta chains given below trace back to one sample, sequenced in a study of tumor-infiltrating lymphocytes in primary liver carcinoma. Between roughly 20 and 32 mg of unsorted bulk tissue served as the source from which RNA and DNA were co-extracted. From 400 to 550 ng total RNA, TCR beta cDNA was generated with a primer in the constant region. Amplification in three nested multiplex PCR rounds with slightly modified ARM-PCR gave rise to TCR beta libraries. Rounds one and two of PCR, each of about 10 cycles, were primed with TRBV1-TRBV30 forward primers and a C-beta reverse primer. TCRdb used MiXCR to reprocess the multiplex PCR reads, holding one entry per CDR3 protein. The table includes approximately 76,000 distinct CDR3 sequences, 70% to 75% detected once. Specimen: liver tumor tissue from sampling region 4. Subset specified: tumor region T4, right-lateral pole. The receptors stem from a woman aged 55-70 years with primary liver carcinoma and hepatitis B virus infection.

The rearrangement joins TRBV4-1 to TRBJ2-6; D is possibly TRBD1 (6 bases). The germline gives CDR1 MGHRA, CDR2 YSYEKL. V lost 1 base to trimming and J lost 2 bases, with 12 bases between them. The CDR3 contains 17 residues. The CDR3 DNA reads as TGCGCCAGCAGCCAAGGTCGTAGGGGGACTGGGGCCAACGTCCTGACTTTC. The encoded protein is CASSQGRRGTGANVLTF.

The sample holds a few counts of this clonotype. This sequence may be a read error, since a much larger clone differs from it by one base. This chain joins TRBV29-1 and TRBJ2-1, with 9 nucleotides matching TRBD2. This CDR3 is built from 13 residues. V shed 6 bases, J shed 10 bases, and the junction held 10 bases outside the gene matches. Looked up from germline, CDR1 is SQVTM and CDR2 is ANQGSEA. CDR3 in amino acids: CSVPGTSPREQFF. The CDR3 DNA reads as TGCAGCGTACCCGGGACTAGCCCAAGGGAGCAGTTCTTC.

In regard to this clonotype: An end of the junction does not agree with germline; a read error may underlie this. J is TRBJ2-7 and V is TRBV5-4, with TRBD2 as a possible D gene (5 bases). In germline, CDR1 is SGHNT, CDR2 YYREEE (reference sequence). The CDR3 totals 14 residues. In DNA, the CDR3 is TGTGCCAGCAACTTGGCCGGGGACTCCTACGAGCAGTACTTC. It translates to CASNLAGDSYEQYF.

About this clonotype: One junction end does not reproduce the germline sequence, and a read error may be involved. The chain employs TRBV4-1 and TRBJ2-5; D is undetermined. Germline V lookup: CDR1 MGHRA, CDR2 YSYEKL. This CDR3 comprises 13 residues. This CDR3 reads CASSPSAGETQYF. In DNA form, the CDR3 reads TGTGCCAGCAGCCCATCAGCCGGAGAGACCCAGTACTTC.

A remark on this clonotype: An end of the junction does not agree with germline; a read error may underlie this. The V and J genes are TRBV12-3 or TRBV12-4 and TRBJ2-7; TRBD1 aligns across 7 bases. CDR3 size: 14 residues. CDR3 residues: CVSSPGQDTYEQYF. The DNA of the CDR3 is TGTGTCAGCAGTCCCGGACAGGATACCTACGAGCAGTACTTC.

With respect to this clonotype: One end of the junction fails to match germline, which may point to a read error. The chain couples TRBV6-6 to TRBJ1-5; TRBD1 matches at 7 bases. Germline CDR1 is MNHNY and CDR2 is SVGAGI (reference sequence). The CDR3 is 15 residues long. In DNA form, the CDR3 reads TGTGCCAGCAGTTACAGACAGGGCGGCAATCAGCCCCAGCATTTC. Translation gives CASSYRQGGNQPQHF.

This clonotype has ten or more counts. The V call is TRBV6-2 or TRBV6-3, the J call TRBJ2-5; 7 nucleotides line up with TRBD2. V lost 8 bases, J lost 5 bases, and 11 bases stayed unmatched. Germline loops: CDR1 MNHEY, CDR2 SVGEGT. The CDR3 has 14 amino acids. This CDR3 reads CASLRGRAAETQYF. In nucleotides, the CDR3 is TGTGCCAGCCTCCGGGGGAGGGCCGCGGAGACCCAGTACTTC.

In this sample, this clonotype turned up a few times. This chain joins TRBV19 and TRBJ2-5; TRBD2 might be the D (6 bases). In germline, CDR1 is LNHDA, CDR2 SQIVND (reference sequence). The germline V and J ends were trimmed by 4 bases and 0 bases, with 18 bases remaining between them. The CDR3 is 17 residues long. The CDR3 DNA reads as TGTGCCAGTAGTACGGCTCCGGGACTCGTCTACCAAGAGACCCAGTACTTC. Amino acids: CASSTAPGLVYQETQYF.